These 10 T cell receptor beta chains share one sample of origin, sequenced in a study of cytomegalovirus exposure and HLA in healthy donors. In the PCR, 60 Vbeta and 13 Jbeta primers were used. Sequenced by immunoSEQ multiplex PCR; TCRdb stores in-frame clones only, minus some. This table has about 120,000 clones, under 90% appearing once. Specimen: PBMCs. The origin of the receptors is a female donor in good health and CMV-seropositive.

This chain links TRBV6-5 with TRBJ1-2; D is ambiguous. This CDR3 region has 16 residues. The germline V and J ends were trimmed by 0 bases and 2 bases, with 13 bases remaining between them. Germline V lookup: CDR1 MNHEY, CDR2 SVGAGI. CDR3 loop: CASSYSIAVSNYGYTF. In DNA, the CDR3 is TGTGCCAGCAGTTACTCGATCGCGGTTTCCAACTATGGCTACACCTTC.

V and J are TRBV7-9 and TRBJ1-4; D is ambiguous. With 5 bases removed from V and 4 bases from J, the gap between germline ends came to 17 bases. This CDR3 spans 16 amino acids. CDR1 SEHNR and CDR2 FQNEAQ come from the germline V gene (reference sequence). The CDR3 reads CASSLDRSTGNEKLFF. The CDR3 nucleotides are TGTGCCAGCAGCCTCGATCGGTCTACCGGTAATGAAAAACTGTTTTTT.

The count of this clone is one. The chain recombines TRBV9 with TRBJ1-3, with 7 positions matching TRBD1. The ends lost 3 bases at V and 0 bases at J; junction bases unmatched: 3. CDR3 length: 15 residues. Per the germline V gene, CDR1 is SGDLS and CDR2 is YYNGEE. The CDR3 region is CASSAGTDSGNTIYF. The CDR3 nucleotides read TGTGCCAGCAGCGCGGGGACAGACTCTGGAAACACCATATATTTT.

The gene calls are TRBV11-2 and TRBJ1-1; D uncertain. Trimming took 5 bases from V and 1 from J, leaving 8 bases between them. Germline V gene data show CDR1 as SGHAT and CDR2 as FQNNGV. This CDR3 region has 13 residues. The CDR3 region is CASSLGANTEAFF. Written as DNA, the CDR3 is TGTGCCAGCAGCCTAGGCGCGAACACTGAAGCTTTCTTT.

This chain joins TRBV2 and TRBJ1-1, with D uncertain. The CDR3 runs to 12 residues. Germline CDR1 and CDR2: SNHLY and FYNNEI. Trimming pared 4 bases from V and 4 bases from J, leaving 7 bases between. Here the CDR3 reads CASSVSGTEAFF. In DNA, the CDR3 is TGTGCCAGCAGTGTCAGTGGCACTGAAGCTTTCTTT.

The V and J genes are TRBV5-5 and TRBJ2-5; TRBD2 aligns across 10 bases. V lost 0 bases and J lost 2; bases outside the gene matches: 10. CDR3 length: 18 amino acids. CDR1 and CDR2 from the germline V gene are SGHKS and YYEKEE (reference sequence). In nucleotides, the CDR3 is TGTGCCAGCAGCTTGGGGCTAGCGGGGGCTTCTCGACAAGAGACCCAGTACTTC. Translation: CASSLGLAGASRQETQYF.

This clone was recorded only once. The rearrangement joins TRBV30 to TRBJ1-3; D is unresolved. Germline CDR1 reads GTSNPN; CDR2 reads SVGIG (reference sequence). V was clipped by 2 bases and J by 0 bases, with 11 bases between them. The CDR3 is made up of 15 amino acids. DNA of the CDR3: TGTGCCTGGAGTTATCCCTCGTCCTCTGGAAACACCATATATTTT. It specifies CAWSYPSSSGNTIYF. Full variable domain (rest looked up from reference TRBV30 and TRBJ1-3): SQTIHQWPATLVQPVGSPLSLECTVEGTSNPNLYWYRQAAGRGLQLLFYSVGIGQISSEVPQNLSASRPQDRQFILSSKKLLLSDSGFYLCAWSYPSSSGNTIYFGEGSWLTVV.

The chain uses TRBV6-5 and TRBJ1-2; 9 positions match TRBD1. The length of the CDR3 is 15 residues. After removal of 6 bases from V and 0 bases from J, the junction contained 5 bases not matched to a gene. Germline loops: CDR1 MNHEY, CDR2 SVGAGI. The CDR3 here is CASRPGQGPNYGYTF. DNA for the CDR3: TGTGCCAGCAGGCCGGGACAGGGCCCTAACTATGGCTACACCTTC.

This sequence joins TRBV9 and TRBJ2-7, with D uncertain. Between the trimmed V and J ends, which lost 0 bases and 4 bases, there was a span of 14 bases. The CDR3 covers 15 residues. CDR1 is SGDLS and CDR2 is YYNGEE in the germline V gene. This CDR3 reads CASSVGGTSWYEQYF. CDR3 bases: TGTGCCAGCAGCGTAGGAGGCACCTCCTGGTACGAGCAGTACTTC.

This sequence joins TRBV5-4 and TRBJ2-3; possibly TRBD2 for D (6 bases). The CDR3 is made up of 16 amino acids. The germline V and J ends were trimmed by 7 bases and 5 bases, with 23 bases remaining between them. Germline assignment: CDR1 SGHNT and CDR2 YYREEE (reference sequence). The CDR3 spells CASHPPSRGGGDTQYF. DNA of the CDR3: TGTGCCAGCCACCCCCCGTCTCGTGGGGGAGGAGATACGCAGTATTTT.